This record concerns one T cell receptor (beta chain) sequence. Its antigen is unknown. This specimen comes from a study of lymphopenia after photon versus proton radiotherapy. General study findings and limits: In patients who died, overall survival fell as post-nadir TCR diversity dropped more. Post-nadir diversity loss with photons came from oligoclonal expansion, particularly CD8+ Temra cells. Better survival with proton therapy was suggested as possible, not demonstrated. Photon-treated patients lost naive T cells and TCR diversity; proton-treated stayed stable.

Using immunoSEQ multiplex PCR, the repertoire was profiled, and TCRdb retains in-frame clones only, with some absent. In the table there are approximately 150,000 clones, 75% to 90% of which are singletons. This CDR3 has 12 amino acids. Germline V CDR1 and CDR2: ENHRY, SYGVKD. Trimming took off 1 base at V and 6 bases at J, with 3 bases between the two ends. This TCR was sampled from a man aged 45-65 years with gastric cancer. The sequenced sample was peripheral blood, obtained from a patient treated with photon-based radiotherapy. This chain uses TRBV10-3 with TRBJ1-4; D is undetermined. The CDR3 sequence: CAISEWDEKLFF. The CDR3, as DNA: TGTGCCATCAGTGAGTGGGATGAAAAACTGTTTTTT.